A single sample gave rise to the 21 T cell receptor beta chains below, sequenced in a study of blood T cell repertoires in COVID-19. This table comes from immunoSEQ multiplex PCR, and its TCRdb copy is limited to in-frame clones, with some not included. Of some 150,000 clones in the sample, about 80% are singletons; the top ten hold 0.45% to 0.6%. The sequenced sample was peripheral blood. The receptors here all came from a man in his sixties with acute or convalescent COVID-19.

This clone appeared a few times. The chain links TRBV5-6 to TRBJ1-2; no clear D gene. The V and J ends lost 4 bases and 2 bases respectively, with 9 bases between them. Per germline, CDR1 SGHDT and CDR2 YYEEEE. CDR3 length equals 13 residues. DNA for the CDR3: TGTGCCAGCAGCGCCGGTTCCAACTATGGCTACACCTTC. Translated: CASSAGSNYGYTF.

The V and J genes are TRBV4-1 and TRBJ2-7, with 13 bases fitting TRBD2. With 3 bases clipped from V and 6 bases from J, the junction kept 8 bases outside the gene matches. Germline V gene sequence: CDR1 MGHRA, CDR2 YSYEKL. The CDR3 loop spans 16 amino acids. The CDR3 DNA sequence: TGCGCCAGCAGCCACCTCGGACTAGCGGGAGAAGGCGAGCAGTACTTC. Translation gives CASSHLGLAGEGEQYF.

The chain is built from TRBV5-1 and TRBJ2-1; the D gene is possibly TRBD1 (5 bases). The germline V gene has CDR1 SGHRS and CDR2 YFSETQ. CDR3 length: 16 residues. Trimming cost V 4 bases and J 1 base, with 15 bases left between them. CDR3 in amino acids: CASSTRVATSYNEQFF. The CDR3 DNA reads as TGCGCCAGCAGCACCAGGGTAGCTACATCCTACAATGAGCAGTTCTTC.

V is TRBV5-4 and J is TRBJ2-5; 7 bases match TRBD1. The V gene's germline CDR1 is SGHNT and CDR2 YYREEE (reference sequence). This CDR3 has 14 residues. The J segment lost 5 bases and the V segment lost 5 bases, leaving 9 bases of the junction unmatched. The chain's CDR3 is CASRLLGGRETQYF. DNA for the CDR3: TGTGCCAGCAGGCTCTTAGGGGGCAGGGAGACCCAGTACTTC.

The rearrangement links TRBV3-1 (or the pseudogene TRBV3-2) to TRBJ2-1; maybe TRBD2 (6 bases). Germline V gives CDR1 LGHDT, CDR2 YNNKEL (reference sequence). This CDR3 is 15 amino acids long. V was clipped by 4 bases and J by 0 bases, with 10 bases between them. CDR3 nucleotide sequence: TGTGCCAGCAGCCTGGAGGGCCGCTCCTACAATGAGCAGTTCTTC. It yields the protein CASSLEGRSYNEQFF.

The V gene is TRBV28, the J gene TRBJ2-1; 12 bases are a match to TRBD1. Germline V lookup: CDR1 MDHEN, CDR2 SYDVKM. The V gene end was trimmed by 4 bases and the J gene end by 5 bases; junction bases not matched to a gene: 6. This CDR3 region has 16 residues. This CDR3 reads CASSSAGTGGDNEQFF. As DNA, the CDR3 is TGTGCCAGCAGTTCCGCGGGGACAGGGGGCGACAATGAGCAGTTCTTC.

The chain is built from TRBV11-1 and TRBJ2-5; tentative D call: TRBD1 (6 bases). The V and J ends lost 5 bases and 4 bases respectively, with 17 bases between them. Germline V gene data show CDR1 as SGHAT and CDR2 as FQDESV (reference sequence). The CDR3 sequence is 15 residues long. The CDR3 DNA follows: TGTGCCAGCAGCGACAGGACGTGGATGTCAGAGACCCAGTACTTC. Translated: CASSDRTWMSETQYF. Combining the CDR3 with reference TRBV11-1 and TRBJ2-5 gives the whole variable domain EAEVAQSPRYKITEKSQAVAFWCDPISGHATLYWYRQILGQGPELLVQFQDESVVDDSQLPKDRFSAERLKGVDSTLKIQPAELGDSAMYLCASSDRTWMSETQYFGPGTRLLVL.

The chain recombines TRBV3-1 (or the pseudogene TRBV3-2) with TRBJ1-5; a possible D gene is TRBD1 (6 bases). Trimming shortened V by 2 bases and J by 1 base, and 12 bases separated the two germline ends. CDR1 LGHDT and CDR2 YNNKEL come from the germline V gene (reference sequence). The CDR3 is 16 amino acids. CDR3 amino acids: CASSQSGGQSNQPQHF. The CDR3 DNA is TGTGCCAGCAGCCAATCGGGGGGACAAAGCAATCAGCCCCAGCATTTT.

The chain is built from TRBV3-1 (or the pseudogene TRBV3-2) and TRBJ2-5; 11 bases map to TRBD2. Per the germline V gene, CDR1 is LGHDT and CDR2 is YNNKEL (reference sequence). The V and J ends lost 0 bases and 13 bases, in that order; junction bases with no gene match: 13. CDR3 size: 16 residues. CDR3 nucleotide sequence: TGTGCCAGCAGCCAAGAAGGTAGCGGGAGGGCCGAGTGGCGGTACTTC. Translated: CASSQEGSGRAEWRYF.

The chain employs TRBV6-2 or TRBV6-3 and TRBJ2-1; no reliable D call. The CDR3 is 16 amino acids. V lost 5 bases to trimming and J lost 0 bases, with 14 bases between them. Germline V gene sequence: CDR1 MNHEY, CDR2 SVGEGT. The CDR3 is CASSPPHASSYNEQFF. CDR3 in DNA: TGTGCCAGCAGTCCGCCTCATGCGAGCTCCTACAATGAGCAGTTCTTC.

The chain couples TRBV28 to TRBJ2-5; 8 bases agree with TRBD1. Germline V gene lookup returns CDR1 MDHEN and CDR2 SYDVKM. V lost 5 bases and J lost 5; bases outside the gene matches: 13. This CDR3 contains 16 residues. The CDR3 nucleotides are TGTGCCAGCAGTCTAAGCCCACAGGGGGTAGGGGAGACCCAGTACTTC. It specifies CASSLSPQGVGETQYF. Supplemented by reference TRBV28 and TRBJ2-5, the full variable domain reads DVKVTQSSRYLVKRTGEKVFLECVQDMDHENMFWYRQDPGLGLRLIYFSYDVKMKEKGDIPEGYSVSREKKERFSLILESASTNQTSMYLCASSLSPQGVGETQYFGPGTRLLVL.

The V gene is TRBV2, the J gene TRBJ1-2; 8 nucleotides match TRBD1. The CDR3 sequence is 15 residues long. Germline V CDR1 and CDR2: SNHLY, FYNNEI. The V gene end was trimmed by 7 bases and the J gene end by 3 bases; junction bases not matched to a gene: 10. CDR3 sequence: CASTGQGGDYYGYTF. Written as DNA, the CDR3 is TGTGCCAGCACCGGACAGGGTGGGGACTACTATGGCTACACCTTC.

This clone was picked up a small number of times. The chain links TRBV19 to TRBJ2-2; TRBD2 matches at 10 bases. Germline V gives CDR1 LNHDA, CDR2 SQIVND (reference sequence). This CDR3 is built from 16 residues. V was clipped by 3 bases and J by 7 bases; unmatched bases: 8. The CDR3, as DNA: TGTGCCAGTAGTATGGGAACTAGCGGGGTCGGCGGGGAGCTGTTTTTT. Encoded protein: CASSMGTSGVGGELFF.

CDR3 protein: CASSQQDRPGNTIYF. The CDR3 DNA follows: TGCGCCAGCAGCCAACAGGACAGGCCTGGAAACACCATATATTTT. The chain couples TRBV4-3 to TRBJ1-3; TRBD1 matches 7 bases. This CDR3 has 15 amino acids. From germline, CDR1 is LGHNA and CDR2 YSLEER. V lost 2 bases to trimming and J lost 2 bases; unmatched junction nucleotides: 3.

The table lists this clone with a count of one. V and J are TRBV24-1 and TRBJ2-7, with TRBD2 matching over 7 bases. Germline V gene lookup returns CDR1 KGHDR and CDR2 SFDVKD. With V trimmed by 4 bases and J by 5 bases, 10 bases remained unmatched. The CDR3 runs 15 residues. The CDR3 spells CATSEGGGVRNEQYF. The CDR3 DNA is TGTGCCACCAGTGAGGGTGGGGGGGTTCGGAACGAGCAGTACTTC.

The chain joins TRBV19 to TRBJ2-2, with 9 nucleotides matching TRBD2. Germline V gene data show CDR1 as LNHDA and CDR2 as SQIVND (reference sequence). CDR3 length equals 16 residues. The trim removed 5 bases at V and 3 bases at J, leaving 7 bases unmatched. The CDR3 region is CASSGGVAGDTGELFF. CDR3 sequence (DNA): TGTGCCAGTAGTGGAGGTGTAGCGGGGGACACCGGGGAGCTGTTTTTT.

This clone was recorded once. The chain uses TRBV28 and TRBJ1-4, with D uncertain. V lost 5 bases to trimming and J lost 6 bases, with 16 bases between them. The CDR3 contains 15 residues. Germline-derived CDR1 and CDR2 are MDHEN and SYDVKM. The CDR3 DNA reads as TGTGCCAGCAGTCCTGCTTGGCTGGGAGATGAAAAACTGTTTTTT. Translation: CASSPAWLGDEKLFF.

The CDR3 here is CASSLGKTGAGETQYF. CDR3 DNA: TGTGCCAGCAGCTTAGGGAAAACAGGGGCCGGGGAGACCCAGTACTTC. The chain joins TRBV11-2 to TRBJ2-5; 7 bases are a match to TRBD1. Unmatched junction bases numbered 10, after V lost 1 base and J lost 5 bases. In germline, CDR1 is SGHAT, CDR2 FQNNGV. This CDR3 has 16 residues.

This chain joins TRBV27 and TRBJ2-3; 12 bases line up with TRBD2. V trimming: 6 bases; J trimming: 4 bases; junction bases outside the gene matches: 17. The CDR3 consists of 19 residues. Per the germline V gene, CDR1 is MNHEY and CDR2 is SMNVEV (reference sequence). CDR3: CASSPLSWTSGNRSDTQYF. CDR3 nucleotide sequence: TGTGCCAGCAGCCCCCTATCCTGGACTAGCGGGAATCGGTCAGATACGCAGTATTTT.

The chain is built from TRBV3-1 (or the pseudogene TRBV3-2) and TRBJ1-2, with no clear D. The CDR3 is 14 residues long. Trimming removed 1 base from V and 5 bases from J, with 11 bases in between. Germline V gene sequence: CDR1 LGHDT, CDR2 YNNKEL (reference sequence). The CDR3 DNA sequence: TGTGCCAGCAGCCAAGGGAGGACCAGGTATGGCTACACCTTC. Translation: CASSQGRTRYGYTF.

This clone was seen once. CDR3 DNA sequence: TGTGCCAGCAGCCTCCAAACTATAACTAGGGGCTACACCTTC. As protein: CASSLQTITRGYTF. This sequence joins TRBV13 and TRBJ1-2; D not certain. The CDR3 sequence is 14 residues long. V gave up 5 bases and J gave up 8 bases, with 18 bases separating them. Germline V gene lookup returns CDR1 PRHDT and CDR2 FYEKMQ (reference sequence).